The 27 T cell receptor beta chains listed next were all sequenced from one sample in a study of blood T cell repertoires in COVID-19. Profiling relied on immunoSEQ multiplex PCR, and the TCRdb table lists in-frame clones only, not all of them. The top ten hold roughly 4.6% of the sample, which has approximately 260,000 clones, approximately 87% seen once. Sequencing used peripheral blood. The receptors stem from a man aged 55 to 70 who had recovered from COVID-19.

This clone was seen repeatedly, ten times or more. The sample contains more than one DNA sequence encoding this CDR3. This chain links TRBV5-1 with TRBJ2-3; TRBD1 agrees at 7 bases. The CDR3 totals 14 residues. CDR1 and CDR2 from the germline V gene are SGHRS and YFSETQ. V lost 4 bases and J lost 2; bases outside the gene matches: 4. The CDR3 reads CASSLGTATDTQYF. CDR3 sequence (DNA): TGCGCCAGCAGCCTGGGGACAGCCACAGATACGCAGTATTTT.

The rearrangement uses TRBV6-6 and TRBJ1-2; TRBD1 matches at 8 bases. Germline V lookup: CDR1 MNHNY, CDR2 SVGAGI (reference sequence). J lost 8 bases, V lost 8 bases, and 16 bases had no gene match. This CDR3 contains 15 residues. DNA for the CDR3: TGTGCCAGCCGGGACAGGTCTCTTCTAGGTGGCGGCTACACCTTC. Its protein is CASRDRSLLGGGYTF.

The rearrangement joins TRBV28 to TRBJ1-2; 7 bases map to TRBD1. Germline V gene lookup returns CDR1 MDHEN and CDR2 SYDVKM. The CDR3 is made up of 14 amino acids. V shed 3 bases, J shed 1 base, and the junction held 2 bases outside the gene matches. The CDR3 protein is CASSLGQHNYGYTF. The CDR3 DNA follows: TGTGCCAGCAGTTTGGGACAGCATAACTATGGCTACACCTTC.

The rearrangement links TRBV10-1 to TRBJ2-7; 10 bases map to TRBD1. Germline CDR1 and CDR2: WNHNN and SYGVQD (reference sequence). This CDR3 has 18 residues. With V trimmed by 0 bases and J by 5 bases, 13 bases remained unmatched. CDR3 in DNA: TGCGCCAGCAGTGAGTCGGAACCCCTGGACAGGGGGGGTAACGAGCAGTACTTC. This sequence encodes CASSESEPLDRGGNEQYF.

The chain employs TRBV4-1 and TRBJ1-5; D uncertain. The CDR3 is made up of 16 amino acids. Germline V gene lookup returns CDR1 MGHRA and CDR2 YSYEKL. Trimming stripped 1 base from V and 1 base from J, with 11 bases between. As DNA, the CDR3 is TGCGCCAGCAGCCAAGGCGGACGGGAGAGCAATCAGCCCCAGCATTTT. As protein: CASSQGGRESNQPQHF.

This clone appeared a few times. The J gene is TRBJ2-2, the V gene TRBV27, with D possibly matching TRBD1 (5 bases). Looked up from germline, CDR1 is MNHEY and CDR2 is SMNVEV (reference sequence). Trimming took off 2 bases at V and 3 bases at J, with 7 bases between the two ends. The CDR3 is 14 amino acids. CDR3 loop: CASSLTRDTGELFF. CDR3 coding DNA: TGTGCCAGCAGTTTAACCAGGGACACCGGGGAGCTGTTTTTT.

In its sample, this clone was seen once. This sequence joins TRBV28 and TRBJ1-5; D is possibly TRBD1 (5 bases). V gave up 3 bases and J gave up 6 bases, with 21 bases separating them. CDR1 is MDHEN and CDR2 is SYDVKM in the germline V gene. The CDR3 spans 17 residues. The CDR3 sequence is CASSFSAGRIAGQPQHF. The CDR3 nucleotides read TGTGCCAGCAGTTTTTCTGCAGGGAGGATTGCCGGTCAGCCCCAGCATTTT.

V gene TRBV19 combines with J gene TRBJ2-3; 9 nucleotides align to TRBD2. Germline V gene lookup returns CDR1 LNHDA and CDR2 SQIVND (reference sequence). V lost 3 bases, J lost 0 bases, and 1 base stayed unmatched. This CDR3 spans 15 amino acids. As DNA, the CDR3 is TGTGCCAGTAGTATGCTAGCGGGGAGCACAGATACGCAGTATTTT. Amino acids: CASSMLAGSTDTQYF.

This sequence joins TRBV6-6 and TRBJ2-7; 8 positions agree with TRBD1. The CDR3 covers 14 residues. CDR1 MNHNY and CDR2 SVGAGI come from the germline V gene (reference sequence). J lost 6 bases, V lost 2 bases, and 6 bases had no gene match. DNA of the CDR3: TGTGCCAGCAGTTACCTCACGACAGGGGCCGAGCAGTACTTC. It translates to CASSYLTTGAEQYF.

V gene TRBV11-2 combines with J gene TRBJ2-1; the match to TRBD1 covers 7 bases. J lost 0 bases, V lost 0 bases, and 8 bases had no gene match. Germline-derived CDR1 and CDR2 are SGHAT and FQNNGV. The CDR3 contains 18 residues. DNA for the CDR3: TGTGCCAGCAGCTTAGAAAAGCAGGGGGTCGGCTCCTACAATGAGCAGTTCTTC. Translation gives CASSLEKQGVGSYNEQFF.

V is TRBV7-3 and J is TRBJ1-1; D gene uncertain. Germline assignment: CDR1 SGHTA and CDR2 FQGTGA. CDR3 size: 13 residues. Trimming stripped 1 base from V and 1 base from J, with 4 bases between. CDR3 sequence: CASSLSQNTEAFF. The CDR3 DNA reads TGTGCCAGCAGCTTAAGTCAGAACACTGAAGCTTTCTTT.

The rearrangement uses TRBV30 and TRBJ1-2, with D possibly matching TRBD1 (6 bases). Germline loops: CDR1 GTSNPN, CDR2 SVGIG (reference sequence). Trimming left V 3 bases short and J 0 bases short, with 11 bases between. The CDR3 length is 14 residues. CDR3 loop: CAWRGAGPNYGYTF. CDR3 nucleotide sequence: TGTGCCTGGAGGGGGGCAGGGCCTAACTATGGCTACACCTTC.

This chain uses TRBV2 with TRBJ1-4; TRBD1 aligns across 7 bases. This CDR3 contains 17 residues. Germline values: CDR1 SNHLY, CDR2 FYNNEI. V trimming: 4 bases; J trimming: 7 bases; junction bases outside the gene matches: 15. CDR3 in amino acids: CASSGKGGLARGEKLFF. The CDR3 DNA reads as TGTGCCAGCAGTGGTAAAGGGGGCCTGGCCAGGGGTGAAAAACTGTTTTTT. Drawing the rest from reference TRBV2 and TRBJ1-4, the complete variable domain is EPEVTQTPSHQVTQMGQEVILRCVPISNHLYFYWYRQILGQKVEFLVSFYNNEISEKSEIFDDQFSVERPDGSNFTLKIRSTKLEDSAMYFCASSGKGGLARGEKLFFGSGTQLSVL.

The chain carries TRBV4-1 and TRBJ2-3; the match to TRBD1 covers 7 bases. Germline V gene lookup returns CDR1 MGHRA and CDR2 YSYEKL. Trimming at V came to 1 base and at J to 5 bases, leaving 6 bases not matched to a gene. This CDR3 is 15 amino acids long. For the CDR3, the DNA is TGCGCCAGCAGCCAAGGGGGCAGGGGGATAGATACGCAGTATTTT. Translating it yields CASSQGGRGIDTQYF.

V gene TRBV18 combines with J gene TRBJ1-5; D ambiguous. V was cut by 5 bases and J by 0 bases, with 8 bases left in between. The CDR3 is made up of 14 amino acids. Germline CDR1 KGHSH, CDR2 LQKENI. The CDR3 nucleotides read TGTGCCAGCTCAGCGGGAGATAGCAATCAGCCCCAGCATTTT. Its protein is CASSAGDSNQPQHF. Looking up the rest from reference TRBV18 and TRBJ1-5 gives the full variable domain: NAGVMQNPRHLVRRRGQEARLRCSPMKGHSHVYWYRQLPEEGLKFMVYLQKENIIDESGMPKERFSAEFPKEGPSILRIQQVVRGDSAAYFCASSAGDSNQPQHFGDGTRLSIL.

The V gene is TRBV7-6, the J gene TRBJ2-2, with 7 bases fitting TRBD2. Germline values: CDR1 SGHVS, CDR2 FNYEAQ. Germline trimming cut 5 bases from V and 8 bases from J; bases unmatched to any gene: 17. The CDR3 is 17 amino acids. In nucleotides, the CDR3 is TGTGCCAGCAGCGCACATGGGGGGGAGACCAGGCGAGGGGAGCTGTTTTTT. The encoded protein is CASSAHGGETRRGELFF. Drawing the rest from reference TRBV7-6 and TRBJ2-2, the complete variable domain is GAGVSQSPRYKVTKRGQDVALRCDPISGHVSLYWYRQALGQGPEFLTYFNYEAQQDKSGLPNDRFSAERPEGSISTLTIQRTEQRDSAMYRCASSAHGGETRRGELFFGEGSRLTVL.

This rearrangement joins TRBV7-2 to TRBJ2-7, with D possibly being TRBD1 (6 bases). V was pared by 5 bases and J by 3 bases, with 20 bases between. CDR3 length equals 16 residues. In germline, CDR1 is SGHTA, CDR2 FQGNSA. Written as DNA, the CDR3 is TGTGCCAGCAGCCAGGGCCCGGACAGAAATCTCTACGAGCAGTACTTC. Translation: CASSQGPDRNLYEQYF.

This chain uses TRBV18 with TRBJ2-2; D is perhaps TRBD1 (5 bases). The length of the CDR3 is 14 residues. The V and J ends lost 1 base and 4 bases respectively, with 7 bases between them. Per germline, CDR1 KGHSH and CDR2 LQKENI. Written as DNA, the CDR3 is TGTGCCAGCTCACCACTAGACAGCACCGGGGAGCTGTTTTTT. It translates to CASSPLDSTGELFF.

The rearrangement joins TRBV7-2 to TRBJ2-2, with 11 bases that match TRBD1. The CDR3 is 15 amino acids. After removal of 3 bases from V and 6 bases from J, the junction contained 3 bases not matched to a gene. Per the germline V gene, CDR1 is SGHTA and CDR2 is FQGNSA. CDR3 bases: TGTGCCAGCAGCTTCGCGGGACAGGGGGCCGGGGAGCTGTTTTTT. Its translation: CASSFAGQGAGELFF.

The chain carries TRBV6-5 and TRBJ2-2; the D is unclear. V shed 7 bases and J shed 1 base, with 13 bases lying between them. Germline-derived CDR1 and CDR2 are MNHEY and SVGAGI. The CDR3 runs to 15 residues. The CDR3 here is CASNPRSRNTGELFF. The CDR3 DNA reads TGTGCCAGCAACCCCCGGTCCCGGAACACCGGGGAGCTGTTTTTT.

The gene calls are TRBV7-3 and TRBJ1-1, with TRBD1 as a possible D gene (6 bases). This CDR3 spans 15 amino acids. In germline, CDR1 is SGHTA, CDR2 FQGTGA. Trimming shortened V by 1 base and J by 5 bases, and 14 bases separated the two germline ends. The CDR3 protein is CASSLRGQAGTEAFF. CDR3 in DNA: TGTGCCAGCAGCTTAAGGGGACAAGCGGGAACTGAAGCTTTCTTT.

The V call is TRBV6-5, the J call TRBJ1-3; no definite D call. V was shortened by 5 bases and J by 4 bases, with 15 bases between the two germline ends. The CDR3 consists of 15 residues. The germline CDR1 and CDR2 sequences are MNHEY and SVGAGI. CDR3 residues: CASSTLPGSGNTIYF. Here the CDR3 DNA reads TGTGCCAGCAGTACCCTCCCGGGGTCAGGAAACACCATATATTTT.

The sample holds a few counts of this clone. The rearrangement joins TRBV6-1 to TRBJ1-4; unclear D gene. CDR1 and CDR2 (germline): MNHNS, SASEGT. The CDR3 consists of 15 residues. Trimming removed 3 bases from V and 7 bases from J, with 15 bases in between. The CDR3 sequence is CASSEGLIGTEKLFF. The CDR3 region has the DNA TGTGCCAGCAGTGAGGGCCTAATAGGTACTGAAAAACTGTTTTTT.

Only a few counts were recorded for this clone. The rearrangement uses TRBV5-1 and TRBJ1-2; D is uncertain. V lost 4 bases and J 4 bases, leaving 17 bases between the germline ends. The CDR3 sequence is 15 residues long. Germline CDR1 SGHRS, CDR2 YFSETQ. CDR3 coding DNA: TGCGCCAGCAGCGCGGGTCTTGGCATCCTCTATGGCTACACCTTC. This codes for CASSAGLGILYGYTF.

This rearrangement joins TRBV11-2 to TRBJ2-4, with 8 bases identical to TRBD1. The trim removed 5 bases at V and 15 bases at J, leaving 15 bases unmatched. Per germline, CDR1 SGHAT and CDR2 FQNNGV. The CDR3 spans 14 residues. CDR3 loop: CASSPAAGRGLMYF. The DNA of the CDR3 is TGTGCCAGCAGCCCTGCGGCGGGCAGGGGGCTTATGTACTTC.

This chain uses TRBV9 with TRBJ2-1; 10 positions match TRBD2. The ends lost 3 bases at V and 4 bases at J; junction bases unmatched: 4. The CDR3 runs to 15 residues. CDR1 is SGDLS and CDR2 is YYNGEE in the germline V gene. The CDR3 nucleotides are TGTGCCAGCAGCGCATCTAGCGGGAGTTACAATGAGCAGTTCTTC. This encodes CASSASSGSYNEQFF.

The chain couples TRBV15 to TRBJ2-1; D unresolved. CDR3 length: 12 amino acids. The germline V gene encodes CDR1 LNHNV and CDR2 YYDKDF (reference sequence). V lost 3 bases and J 10 bases, leaving 10 bases between the germline ends. In DNA, the CDR3 is TGTGCCACCAGCAGCTTTTCTTCGGAGCAGTTCTTC. Translation: CATSSFSSEQFF.